Below are 27 T cell receptor beta chains sequenced from a single sample in a study of cytomegalovirus exposure and HLA in healthy donors. Some clones are missing from TCRdb's copy, which holds only in-frame ones; the method was immunoSEQ multiplex PCR. The profile shows about 64,000 clones, around nine tenths of them singletons. Sequenced input: PBMCs. The receptors come from a young woman in good health and CMV-seronegative.

V usage is TRBV5-4 and J usage is TRBJ1-4, with TRBD1 matching over 8 bases. CDR3 length: 15 amino acids. Trimming removed 6 bases from V and 3 bases from J; junction bases left unmatched: 7. From germline, CDR1 is SGHNT and CDR2 YYREEE (reference sequence). The CDR3 region is CASTNRGEANEKLFF. CDR3 DNA: TGTGCCAGCACCAACAGGGGGGAAGCTAATGAAAAACTGTTTTTT.

The chain couples TRBV28 to TRBJ1-5; 9 nucleotides agree with TRBD1. The CDR3 is made up of 15 amino acids. Germline loops: CDR1 MDHEN, CDR2 SYDVKM. V lost 6 bases, J lost 4 bases, and 7 bases stayed unmatched. The CDR3 is CASRTVDRGNQPQHF. DNA for the CDR3: TGTGCCAGCAGAACCGTGGACAGGGGTAATCAGCCCCAGCATTTT.

This chain joins TRBV6-7 and TRBJ1-1, with TRBD1 matching 8 bases. TRBV6-7 is known as an ORF, though its function is uncertain. V was pared by 9 bases and J by 3 bases, with 6 bases of the junction left unmatched. The CDR3 is 13 residues long. The CDR3 DNA sequence: TGTGCCAGACAGGACAGGGTCTACACTGAAGCTTTCTTT. It yields the protein CARQDRVYTEAFF.

This clone was detected once. Because the CDR3's place on the DNA is in doubt, the DNA is left out and the CDR3 is given as listed by TCRdb. V is TRBV9 and J is TRBJ1-1; TRBD1 reflects the table's D call only, with no check against the DNA. Germline CDR1 SGDLS, CDR2 YYNGEE. The CDR3 spans 13 amino acids, including both terminal residues. The CDR3 sequence: CASSVGWGDGTFF.

The gene calls are TRBV5-5 and TRBJ1-5, with D unresolved. Looked up from germline, CDR1 is SGHKS and CDR2 is YYEKEE (reference sequence). Trimming removed 4 bases at V and 1 base at J, with 3 bases between. The CDR3 totals 12 residues. The CDR3 DNA reads as TGTGCCAGCAGCCAAAGCAATCAGCCCCAGCATTTT. It specifies CASSQSNQPQHF. Full variable domain (remainder filled in from reference TRBV5-5 and TRBJ1-5): DAGVTQSPTHLIKTRGQQVTLRCSPISGHKSVSWYQQVLGQGPQFIFQYYEKEERGRGNFPDRFSARQFPNYSSELNVNALLLGDSALYLCASSQSNQPQHFGDGTRLSIL.

The chain employs TRBV7-2 and TRBJ1-2, with a tentative D call TRBD1 (6 bases). From germline, CDR1 is SGHTA and CDR2 FQGNSA. The CDR3 is 13 amino acids. V was shortened by 5 bases and J by 7 bases, with 14 bases between the two germline ends. The CDR3 sequence is CASSPDRKVGYTF. CDR3 sequence (DNA): TGTGCCAGCAGCCCTGACAGGAAGGTTGGCTACACCTTC.

This rearrangement joins TRBV4-1 to TRBJ2-1, with TRBD2 matching 8 bases. The CDR3 totals 17 residues. Unmatched junction bases numbered 5, after V lost 0 bases and J lost 1 base. CDR1 is MGHRA and CDR2 is YSYEKL in the germline V gene. The CDR3 here is CASSQESGLVSYNEQFF. CDR3 bases: TGCGCCAGCAGCCAAGAATCGGGACTAGTGTCCTACAATGAGCAGTTCTTC.

The chain carries TRBV5-1 and TRBJ2-2; no reliable D call. The V gene's germline CDR1 is SGHRS and CDR2 YFSETQ. V lost 6 bases and J lost 2, with 11 bases in between. The CDR3 totals 14 residues. The CDR3 region has the DNA TGCGCCAGCACGCTTGCCCTAAACACCGGGGAGCTGTTTTTT. Amino acid sequence: CASTLALNTGELFF.

V usage is TRBV7-2 and J usage is TRBJ2-7; no definite D call. This CDR3 is built from 14 residues. Germline CDR1 and CDR2: SGHTA and FQGNSA. Trimming shortened V by 4 bases and J by 5 bases, and 15 bases separated the two germline ends. Here the CDR3 DNA reads TGTGCCAGCAGCTCCCGCTCCCTTAGCAACGAGCAGTACTTC. Encoded protein: CASSSRSLSNEQYF.

The chain is built from TRBV5-1 and TRBJ1-1; TRBD1 matches at 8 bases. V lost 4 bases, J lost 4 bases, and 9 bases stayed unmatched. The CDR3 covers 15 residues. The germline CDR1 and CDR2 sequences are SGHRS and YFSETQ. The CDR3 DNA follows: TGCGCCAGCAGCCCGGACAGGGCGGTAAGCACTGAAGCTTTCTTT. The encoded protein is CASSPDRAVSTEAFF.

The chain links TRBV5-1 to TRBJ1-2; TRBD1 matches at 12 bases. V was pared by 3 bases and J by 5 bases, with 2 bases of the junction left unmatched. The CDR3 consists of 14 residues. CDR1 and CDR2 (germline): SGHRS, YFSETQ. The CDR3 region has the DNA TGCGCCAGCAGCTCGGGACAGGGGGCGTATGGCTACACCTTC. Its protein is CASSSGQGAYGYTF. The variable domain in full, with the rest retrieved from reference TRBV5-1 and TRBJ1-2, is KAGVTQTPRYLIKTRGQQVTLSCSPISGHRSVSWYQQTPGQGLQFLFEYFSETQRNKGNFPGRFSGRQFSNSRSEMNVSTLELGDSALYLCASSSGQGAYGYTFGSGTRLTVV.

The gene calls are TRBV14 and TRBJ1-2; D gene uncertain. V shed 0 bases and J shed 10 bases, with 18 bases lying between them. The CDR3 spans 15 residues. CDR1 SGHDN and CDR2 FVKESK come from the germline V gene. The CDR3 DNA reads TGTGCCAGCAGCCAAGAAGCGGTCCCCGTTACTCCCTACACCTTC. Protein product: CASSQEAVPVTPYTF.

CDR3 DNA: TGTGCCACCAGCAGAGGAGGGACAGGAGAAGCTAACTATGGCTACACCTTC. Its translation is CATSRGGTGEANYGYTF. This chain uses TRBV15 with TRBJ1-2, with TRBD1 matching over 8 bases. Germline V gene sequence: CDR1 LNHNV, CDR2 YYDKDF (reference sequence). V gave up 1 base and J gave up 0 bases; unmatched junction bases: 7. The CDR3 has 17 amino acids.

This chain connects TRBV7-3 to TRBJ1-1, with D possibly being TRBD1 (5 bases). CDR1 and CDR2 from the germline V gene are SGHTA and FQGTGA. CDR3 length equals 14 residues. Trimming shortened V by 5 bases and J by 5 bases, and 15 bases separated the two germline ends. CDR3 in amino acids: CASSLGHGGTEAFF. As DNA, the CDR3 is TGTGCCAGCAGCCTAGGACACGGAGGGACTGAAGCTTTCTTT.

The gene calls are TRBV19 and TRBJ2-1; 12 bases are a match to TRBD2. CDR3 length equals 17 residues. J gave up 8 bases and V 2 bases, and 10 bases lay outside the gene matches. CDR1 is LNHDA, CDR2 SQIVND, per germline (reference sequence). CDR3 amino acids: CASSIRRTSGTYDEQFF. In nucleotides, the CDR3 is TGTGCCAGTAGTATAAGACGGACTAGCGGGACGTACGATGAGCAGTTCTTC.

This clone was seen a few times. The V call is TRBV5-1, the J call TRBJ2-2, with TRBD2 matching 9 bases. The V and J ends lost 0 bases and 8 bases, in that order; junction bases with no gene match: 14. The length of the CDR3 is 18 residues. Germline lookup yields CDR1 SGHRS and CDR2 YFSETQ. The CDR3 DNA sequence: TGCGCCAGCAGCTTGGTCTTTATGGCTAGCGGGACAAGAGGGGAGCTGTTTTTT. It codes for CASSLVFMASGTRGELFF.

The V call is TRBV6-1, the J call TRBJ1-1, with D unresolved. Germline V gene sequence: CDR1 MNHNS, CDR2 SASEGT. Trimming took off 2 bases at V and 1 base at J, with 11 bases between the two ends. CDR3 size: 15 residues. The CDR3 DNA follows: TGTGCCAGCAGTGAATCATCCCCGGGGAACACTGAAGCTTTCTTT. Amino acids: CASSESSPGNTEAFF.

The chain employs TRBV7-9 and TRBJ1-2; possible D gene TRBD1, 6 bases. Germline CDR1 reads SEHNR; CDR2 reads FQNEAQ (reference sequence). The V end lost 1 base, the J end lost 6 bases, and 12 bases lay between the germline ends. CDR3 length: 14 amino acids. This CDR3 is CASSLVGGQDGYTF. CDR3 coding DNA: TGTGCCAGCAGCTTAGTCGGGGGGCAGGATGGCTACACCTTC.

The chain employs TRBV19 and TRBJ1-5; D is unresolved. V lost 7 bases, J lost 2 bases, and 9 bases lay in between. The germline V gene encodes CDR1 LNHDA and CDR2 SQIVND (reference sequence). CDR3 size: 13 residues. CDR3 residues: CASTLAGNQPQHF. As DNA, the CDR3 is TGTGCCAGTACCCTGGCGGGCAATCAGCCCCAGCATTTT.

The V call is TRBV4-2, the J call TRBJ2-3; D possibly corresponds to TRBD2 (5 bases). The germline V and J ends were trimmed by 2 bases and 1 base, with 10 bases remaining between them. This CDR3 is 15 amino acids long. Germline V gives CDR1 LGHNA, CDR2 YNFKEQ. The CDR3 nucleotides read TGTGCCAGCAGCCAAATTGAAGCGGGCACAGATACGCAGTATTTT. This encodes CASSQIEAGTDTQYF.

The rearrangement joins TRBV5-1 to TRBJ2-3; a weak D match, TRBD1 (5 bases). This CDR3 is built from 15 residues. In germline, CDR1 is SGHRS, CDR2 YFSETQ. The V gene lost 0 bases and the J gene lost 2 bases, with 10 bases spanning the gap. The CDR3 DNA is TGCGCCAGCAGCTTGGCCCAGGGATCCACAGATACGCAGTATTTT. It is translated as CASSLAQGSTDTQYF.

This clone was seen once. The chain joins TRBV15 to TRBJ1-2, with D uncertain. V lost 0 bases and J 4 bases, leaving 12 bases between the germline ends. CDR3 length: 15 residues. Looked up from germline, CDR1 is LNHNV and CDR2 is YYDKDF (reference sequence). In DNA, the CDR3 is TGTGCCACCAGCAGAGATCGAAGCCAGGCCTATGGCTACACCTTC. This encodes CATSRDRSQAYGYTF.

V and J are TRBV19 and TRBJ2-1; 9 bases are shared with TRBD2. The CDR3 extends over 15 amino acids. The germline V gene has CDR1 LNHDA and CDR2 SQIVND (reference sequence). J was trimmed by 9 bases and V by 3 bases; bases with no gene match: 9. CDR3 in amino acids: CASSIGASGAAEQFF. Written as DNA, the CDR3 is TGTGCCAGTAGTATTGGGGCTAGCGGGGCGGCTGAGCAGTTCTTC.

This clone appeared once. The chain employs TRBV9 and TRBJ2-5; D is perhaps TRBD2 (5 bases). This CDR3 has 13 residues. The ends were cut back, 3 bases at V and 5 bases at J, with 11 bases in the middle. CDR1 and CDR2 from the germline V gene are SGDLS and YYNGEE. This CDR3 reads CASSARVGETQYF. The CDR3 DNA reads TGTGCCAGCAGCGCGAGGGTGGGGGAGACCCAGTACTTC.

V gene TRBV28 combines with J gene TRBJ2-7; TRBD1 is a possible D gene (5 bases). V dropped 10 bases and J dropped 2 bases, with 12 bases sitting between them. CDR1 is MDHEN, CDR2 SYDVKM, per germline. The CDR3 contains 12 residues. CDR3 sequence (DNA): TGTGCCACCAACAGGTTAACCTACGAGCAGTACTTC. Protein: CATNRLTYEQYF.

This sequence joins TRBV28 and TRBJ1-2, with D unresolved. Germline values: CDR1 MDHEN, CDR2 SYDVKM. This CDR3 is built from 13 residues. The V end lost 9 bases, the J end lost 4 bases, and 15 bases lay between the germline ends. CDR3 in amino acids: CASGRGAVYGYTF. The CDR3, as DNA: TGTGCCAGTGGTCGGGGTGCTGTCTATGGCTACACCTTC.

This CDR3 is CASSLPGQGSEQFF. CDR3 DNA sequence: TGTGCCAGCAGCTTACCGGGACAGGGGTCTGAGCAGTTCTTC. The chain is built from TRBV9 and TRBJ2-1, with TRBD1 identical over 10 bases. The CDR3 consists of 14 residues. Germline V gene lookup returns CDR1 SGDLS and CDR2 YYNGEE. J was trimmed by 9 bases and V by 4 bases; bases with no gene match: 7. Filled out from reference TRBV9 and TRBJ2-1, the complete variable domain reads DSGVTQTPKHLITATGQRVTLRCSPRSGDLSVYWYQQSLDQGLQFLIQYYNGEERAKGNILERFSAQQFPDLHSELNLSSLELGDSALYFCASSLPGQGSEQFFGPGTRLTVL.